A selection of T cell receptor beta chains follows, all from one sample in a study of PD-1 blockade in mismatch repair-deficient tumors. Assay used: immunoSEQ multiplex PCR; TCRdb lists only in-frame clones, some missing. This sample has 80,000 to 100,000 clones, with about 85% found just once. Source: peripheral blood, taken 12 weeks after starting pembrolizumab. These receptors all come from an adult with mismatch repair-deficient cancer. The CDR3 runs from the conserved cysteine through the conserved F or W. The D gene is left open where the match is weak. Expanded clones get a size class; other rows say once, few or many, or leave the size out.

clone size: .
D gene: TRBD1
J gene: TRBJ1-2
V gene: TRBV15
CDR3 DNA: TGTGCCACCAGCAGAGCGGAGACAGGGCGGGGTGGCTACACCTTC
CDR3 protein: CATSRAETGRGGYTF

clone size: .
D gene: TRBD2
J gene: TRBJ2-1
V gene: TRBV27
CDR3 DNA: TGTGCCAGCGGCCGGGGGGTTTTTGGTAGGAATGAGCAGTTCTTC
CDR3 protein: CASGRGVFGRNEQFF

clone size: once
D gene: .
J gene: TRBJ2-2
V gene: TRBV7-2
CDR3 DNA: TGTGCCAGCAGCTTCTCAGGGGGCGGGAGTTATCCCGGGGAGCTGTTTTTT
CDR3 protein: CASSFSGGGSYPGELFF

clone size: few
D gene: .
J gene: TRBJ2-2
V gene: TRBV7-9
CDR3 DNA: TGTGCCAGCAGCTTAATCGGGAGGGAGCTGTTTTTT
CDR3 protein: CASSLIGRELFF

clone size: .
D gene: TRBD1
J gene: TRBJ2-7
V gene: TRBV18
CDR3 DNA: TGTGCCAGCTCACCGGACAGGGGTGTCTACGAGCAGTACTTC
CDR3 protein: CASSPDRGVYEQYF

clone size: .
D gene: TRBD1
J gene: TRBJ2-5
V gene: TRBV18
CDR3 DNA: TGTGCCAGCTCACGGAGGACAGGGGGCAGACAAGAGACCCAGTACTTC
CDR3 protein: CASSRRTGGRQETQYF

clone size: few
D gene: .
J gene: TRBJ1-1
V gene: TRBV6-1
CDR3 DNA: TGTGCCAGCAGTGAAAGATCACTCGAAGCTTTCTTT
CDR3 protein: CASSERSLEAFF

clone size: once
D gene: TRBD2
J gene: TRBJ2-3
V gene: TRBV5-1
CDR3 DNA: TGCGCCAGCAGCCCACGGGGGGGGGCAGGGAGCACAGATACGCAGTATTTT
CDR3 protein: CASSPRGGAGSTDTQYF

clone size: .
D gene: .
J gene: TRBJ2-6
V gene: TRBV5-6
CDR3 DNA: TGTGCCAGCAGCCGCCAGGATCCGTACTCTGGGGCCAACGTCCTGACTTTC
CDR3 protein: CASSRQDPYSGANVLTF

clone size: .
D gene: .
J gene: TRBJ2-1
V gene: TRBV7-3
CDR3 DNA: TGTGCCAGCAGCTTATGGGCGGGATCGGCCTACAATGAGCAGTTCTTC
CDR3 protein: CASSLWAGSAYNEQFF

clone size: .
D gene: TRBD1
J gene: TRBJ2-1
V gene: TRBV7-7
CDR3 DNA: TGTGCTAGCAGTTGGGACAGGGGGAATGAGCAGTTCTTC
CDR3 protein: CASSWDRGNEQFF

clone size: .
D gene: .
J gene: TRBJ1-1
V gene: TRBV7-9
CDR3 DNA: TGTGCCAGCAGCTTTCCGTACACTGAAGCTTTCTTT
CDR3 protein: CASSFPYTEAFF

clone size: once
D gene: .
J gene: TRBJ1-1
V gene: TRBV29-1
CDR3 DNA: TGCAGCGTTGAATACCGGTCCCGTGAAGCTGAAGCTTTCTTT
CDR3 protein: CSVEYRSREAEAFF

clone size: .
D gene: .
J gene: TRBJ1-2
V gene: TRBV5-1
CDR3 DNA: TGCGCCAGCAGCTTGGTTGGACGGGGACAAGGTGATGGCTACACCTTC
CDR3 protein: CASSLVGRGQGDGYTF

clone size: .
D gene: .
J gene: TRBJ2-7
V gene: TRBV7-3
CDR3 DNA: TGTGCCAGCAGCTTAACTAGCTCTAGCTACGAGCAGTACTTC
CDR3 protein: CASSLTSSSYEQYF

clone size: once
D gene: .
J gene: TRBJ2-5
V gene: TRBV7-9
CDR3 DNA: TGTGCCAGCAGCCGCAAGGACTCGTACCAAGAGACCCAGTACTTC
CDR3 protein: CASSRKDSYQETQYF

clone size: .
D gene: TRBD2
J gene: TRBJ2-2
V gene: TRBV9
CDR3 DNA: TGTGCCAGCAGCGCGACTAGCGGGAGCCCCCCCGGGGAGCTGTTTTTT
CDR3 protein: CASSATSGSPPGELFF

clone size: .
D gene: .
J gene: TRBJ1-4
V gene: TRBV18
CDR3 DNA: TGTGCCAGCTCACCGCAGGGGTCTAATGAAAAACTGTTTTTT
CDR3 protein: CASSPQGSNEKLFF

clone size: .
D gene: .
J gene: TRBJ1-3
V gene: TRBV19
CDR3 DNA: .
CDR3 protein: CASTSGDSGNTIYF

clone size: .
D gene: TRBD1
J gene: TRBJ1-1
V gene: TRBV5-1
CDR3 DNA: TGCGCCAGCAGGTCAGGGGGGACCACTGAAGCTTTCTTT
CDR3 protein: CASRSGGTTEAFF

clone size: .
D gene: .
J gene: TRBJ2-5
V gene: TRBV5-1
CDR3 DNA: TGCGCCAGCAGCTTGCCTCCGGGAAGACAAGAGACCCAGTACTTC
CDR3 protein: CASSLPPGRQETQYF

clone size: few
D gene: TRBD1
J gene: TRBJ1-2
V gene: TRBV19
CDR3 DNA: TGTGCCAGTAGTACTAACAGGGGTAACTATGGCTACACCTTC
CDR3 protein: CASSTNRGNYGYTF

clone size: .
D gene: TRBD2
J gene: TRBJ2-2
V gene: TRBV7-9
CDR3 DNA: TGTGCCAGCAGCTTAAGCCTTAGCGGGAGTTGGGGCACCGGGGAGCTGTTTTTT
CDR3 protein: CASSLSLSGSWGTGELFF

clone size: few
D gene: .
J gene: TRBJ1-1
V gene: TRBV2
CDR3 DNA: TGTGCCAGTTCCTGGTCGGAGAACACTGAAGCTTTCTTT
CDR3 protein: CASSWSENTEAFF

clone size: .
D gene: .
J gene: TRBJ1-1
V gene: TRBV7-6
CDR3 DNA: TGTGCCAGCAGCTTAGATGAGGGGTTGAACACTGAAGCTTTCTTT
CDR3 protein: CASSLDEGLNTEAFF

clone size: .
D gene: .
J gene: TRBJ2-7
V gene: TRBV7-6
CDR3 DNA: TGTGCCAGCAGCTTAGTGGCCGGCCTGCCCCCCTACGAGCAGTACTTC
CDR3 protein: CASSLVAGLPPYEQYF

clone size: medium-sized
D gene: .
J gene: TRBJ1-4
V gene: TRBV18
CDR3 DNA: TGTGCCAGCTCACCACGCGAAGAGAGGGAAAAACTGTTTTTT
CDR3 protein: CASSPREEREKLFF

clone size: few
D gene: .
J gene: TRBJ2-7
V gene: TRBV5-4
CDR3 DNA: TGTGCCAGCAGCTTGGGGTCCGGCTCCTCCTACGAGCAGTACTTC
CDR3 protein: CASSLGSGSSYEQYF

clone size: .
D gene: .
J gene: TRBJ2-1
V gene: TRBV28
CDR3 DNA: TGTGCCAGCAGTTTATCAGGCGGGATAGGTCATTATGAGCAGTTCTTC
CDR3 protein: CASSLSGGIGHYEQFF

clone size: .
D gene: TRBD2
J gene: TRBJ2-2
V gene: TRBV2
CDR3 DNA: TGTGCCAGCTACCAACTAGCGGGGTCGACCGGGGAGCTGTTTTTT
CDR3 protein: CASYQLAGSTGELFF

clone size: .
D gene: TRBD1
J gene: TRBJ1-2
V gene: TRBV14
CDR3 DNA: TGTGCCAGCAGCCAAGATAGAACAGGGGGACGTGGCTACACCTTC
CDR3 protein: CASSQDRTGGRGYTF

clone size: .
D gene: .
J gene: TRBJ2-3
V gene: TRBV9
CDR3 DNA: TGTGCCAGCAGCGTAGAACAGGCGGGTTGGGATACGCAGTATTTT
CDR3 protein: CASSVEQAGWDTQYF

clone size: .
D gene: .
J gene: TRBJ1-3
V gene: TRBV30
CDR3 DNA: TGTGCCTGGAGCTTGGGGGGTGGCTCTGGAAACACCATATATTTT
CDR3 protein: CAWSLGGGSGNTIYF

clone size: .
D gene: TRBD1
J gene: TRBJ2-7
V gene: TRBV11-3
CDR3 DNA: TGTGCCAGCAGCTTAGGGGGACAGGGAACCTACGAGCAGTACTTC
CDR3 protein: CASSLGGQGTYEQYF

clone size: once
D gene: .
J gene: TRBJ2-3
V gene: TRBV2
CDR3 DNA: TGTGCCAGCAGCCAAACTAGCTCCACCACAGATACGCAGTATTTT
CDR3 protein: CASSQTSSTTDTQYF

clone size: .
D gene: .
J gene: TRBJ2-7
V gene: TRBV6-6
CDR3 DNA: TGTGCCAGCGTCCAGACAGCGAGCTCCTACGAGCAGTACTTC
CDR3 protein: CASVQTASSYEQYF

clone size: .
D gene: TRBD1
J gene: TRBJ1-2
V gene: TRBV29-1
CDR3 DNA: TGCAGCGTCGCGGGACAGCGATATGGCTACACCTTC
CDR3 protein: CSVAGQRYGYTF

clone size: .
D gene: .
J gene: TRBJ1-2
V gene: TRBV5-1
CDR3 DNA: TGCGCCAGCAGCACCCGGACGGGGGGAAACTATGGCTACACCTTC
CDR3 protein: CASSTRTGGNYGYTF

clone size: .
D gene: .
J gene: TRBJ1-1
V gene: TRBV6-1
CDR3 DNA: TGTGCCAGCAGTGAAAACACGGTCGGGACTGAAGCTTTCTTT
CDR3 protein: CASSENTVGTEAFF

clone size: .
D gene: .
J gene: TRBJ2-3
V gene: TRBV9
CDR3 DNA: TGTGCCAGCAGCGTAGGAGATCTCCCTAGCACAGATACGCAGTATTTT
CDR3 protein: CASSVGDLPSTDTQYF

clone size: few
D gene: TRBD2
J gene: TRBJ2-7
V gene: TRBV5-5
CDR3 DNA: TGTGCCAGCAGCTTGGCGCGGGGGGTGGGTTACGAGCAGTACTTC
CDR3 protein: CASSLARGVGYEQYF

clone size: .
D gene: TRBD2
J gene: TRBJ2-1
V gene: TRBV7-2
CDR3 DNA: TGTGCCAGCAGCTTAATCGGGGGGACGGCCGAGGGGGAGCAGTTCTTC
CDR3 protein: CASSLIGGTAEGEQFF

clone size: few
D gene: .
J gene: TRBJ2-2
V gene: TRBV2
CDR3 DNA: TGTGCCAGCAGTGAAGAACGGGGGCTCACCGGGGAGCTGTTTTTT
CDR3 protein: CASSEERGLTGELFF

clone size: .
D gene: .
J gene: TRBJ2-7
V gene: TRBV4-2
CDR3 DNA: TGTGCCAGCAGCCAAGCTCCCGGGACTTTCTACGAGCAGTACTTC
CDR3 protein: CASSQAPGTFYEQYF

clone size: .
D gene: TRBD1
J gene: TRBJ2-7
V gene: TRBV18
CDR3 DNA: TGTGCCAGCTCACCCGAGGACAGGCCGATCGCCTACGAGCAGTACTTC
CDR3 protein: CASSPEDRPIAYEQYF

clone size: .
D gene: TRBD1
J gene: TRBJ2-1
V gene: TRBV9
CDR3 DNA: TGTGCCAGCAGCGTAGCTTCAGGGGGCGGCCACAATGAGCAGTTCTTC
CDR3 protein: CASSVASGGGHNEQFF

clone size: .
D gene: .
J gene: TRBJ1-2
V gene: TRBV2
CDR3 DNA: TGTGCCAGCAGTGAAGGGGCTCGCGGCTACACCTTC
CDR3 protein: CASSEGARGYTF

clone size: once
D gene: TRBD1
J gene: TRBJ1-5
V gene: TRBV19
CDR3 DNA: TGTGCCAGTAGTTTATCCTGGGGGGACAGGGGCTTGGTTCAGCCCCAGCATTTT
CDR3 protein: CASSLSWGDRGLVQPQHF

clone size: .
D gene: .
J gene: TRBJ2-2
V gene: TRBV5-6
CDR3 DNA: TGTGCCAGCAGCCCGTTCCGGGACCCTCGCACCGGGGAGCTGTTTTTT
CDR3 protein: CASSPFRDPRTGELFF

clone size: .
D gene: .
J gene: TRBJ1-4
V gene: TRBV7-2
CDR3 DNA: TGTGCCAGCAGCTCACGGACGGGAGAGGGAGAAAAACTGTTTTTT
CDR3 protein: CASSSRTGEGEKLFF

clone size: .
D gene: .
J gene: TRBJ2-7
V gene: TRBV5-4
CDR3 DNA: TGTGCCAGCAGCCTCCAGACAGGTCGGGAGCAGTACTTC
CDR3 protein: CASSLQTGREQYF

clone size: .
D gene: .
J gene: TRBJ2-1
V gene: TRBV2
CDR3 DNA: TGTGCCAGCAGTGAACAGGGTTCCTACAATGAGCAGTTCTTC
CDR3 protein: CASSEQGSYNEQFF

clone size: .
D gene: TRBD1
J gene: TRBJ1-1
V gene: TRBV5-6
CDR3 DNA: TGTGCCAGCAGCCTCCCCGGGACAGGTGGGGGGACTGAAGCTTTCTTT
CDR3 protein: CASSLPGTGGGTEAFF